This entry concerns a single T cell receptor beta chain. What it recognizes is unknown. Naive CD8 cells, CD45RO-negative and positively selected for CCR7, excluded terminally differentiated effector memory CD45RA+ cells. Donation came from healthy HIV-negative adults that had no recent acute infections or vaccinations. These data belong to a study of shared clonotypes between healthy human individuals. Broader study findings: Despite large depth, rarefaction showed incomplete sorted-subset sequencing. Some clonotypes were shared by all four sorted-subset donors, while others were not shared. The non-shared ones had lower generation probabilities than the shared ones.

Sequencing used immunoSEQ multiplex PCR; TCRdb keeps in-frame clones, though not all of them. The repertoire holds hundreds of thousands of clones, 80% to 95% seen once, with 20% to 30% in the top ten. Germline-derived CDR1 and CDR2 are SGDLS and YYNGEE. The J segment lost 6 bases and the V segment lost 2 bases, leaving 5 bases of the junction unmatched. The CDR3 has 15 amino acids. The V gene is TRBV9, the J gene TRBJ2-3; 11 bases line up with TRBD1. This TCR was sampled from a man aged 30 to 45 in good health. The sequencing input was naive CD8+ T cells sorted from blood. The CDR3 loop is CASSVRTGGRDTQYF. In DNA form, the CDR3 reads TGTGCCAGCAGCGTTCGGACAGGGGGCCGGGATACGCAGTATTTT.